This is a list of T cell receptor beta chains from one sample in a study of cytomegalovirus exposure and HLA in healthy donors. Measured with immunoSEQ multiplex PCR; TCRdb has only the in-frame clones, and not every one. The table lists about 280,000 clones, roughly 90% of them singletons, with about 0.85% in the top ten. The source material was PBMCs. Source of these receptors: a young woman in good health and CMV-seronegative. CDR3s include the opening cysteine and the closing phenylalanine or tryptophan. Each record gives: CDR3 DNA, CDR3 protein, D gene, J gene, clone size, V gene, CDR3 length. The D gene is left open where the match is weak. Clone size is stated in some rows and not others, as once, few, many or a class when expanded.

DNA: TGCGCCAGCAGCTTGGGACTTGAAGCTTTCTTT
CDR3: CASSLGLEAFF
D: NA
J: TRBJ1-1
size: NA
V: TRBV5-1
length: 11

DNA: TGTGCCAGCAGGACTTCACAGAGGGCCCATAGAGAAGCTTTCTTT
CDR3: CASRTSQRAHREAFF
D: NA
J: TRBJ1-1
size: NA
V: TRBV6-1
length: 15

DNA: TGTGCCAGTAGTCGGGGGACAGGGGACGAGCAGTTCTTC
CDR3: CASSRGTGDEQFF
D: TRBD1
J: TRBJ2-1
size: NA
V: TRBV19
length: 13

DNA: TGTGCCAGCAGTGGGCTAGCGGGAGGGGAGACCCAGTACTTC
CDR3: CASSGLAGGETQYF
D: TRBD2
J: TRBJ2-5
size: NA
V: TRBV2
length: 14

DNA: TGTGCCAGCAGCTCTTCTAGGGAGCTGTTTTTT
CDR3: CASSSSRELFF
D: NA
J: TRBJ2-2
size: NA
V: TRBV28
length: 11

DNA: TGCGCCAGCAGCCAAACAGGGGGCGGTGAAAAACTGTTTTTT
CDR3: CASSQTGGGEKLFF
D: TRBD1
J: TRBJ1-4
size: NA
V: TRBV4-3
length: 14

DNA: TGTGCCAGCACGGTACCACTACTCAATGAGCAGTTCTTC
CDR3: CASTVPLLNEQFF
D: NA
J: TRBJ2-1
size: NA
V: TRBV6-1
length: 13

DNA: TGTGCCAGTAGTATGCGTTCCTCCGGGGAGCAGTACTTC
CDR3: CASSMRSSGEQYF
D: NA
J: TRBJ2-7
size: NA
V: TRBV19
length: 13

DNA: TGTGCCAGCAGCTTAACCGGTCCAGATACGCAGTATTTT
CDR3: CASSLTGPDTQYF
D: NA
J: TRBJ2-3
size: few
V: TRBV7-3
length: 13

DNA: TGTGCCAGTAGTGTTAGCGGGAGGGCGTACAATGAGCAGTTCTTC
CDR3: CASSVSGRAYNEQFF
D: TRBD2
J: TRBJ2-1
size: once
V: TRBV19
length: 15

DNA: TGTGCCAGCAGTTACTCTCGAGGCACCCAAGCTTTCTTT
CDR3: CASSYSRGTQAFF
D: NA
J: TRBJ1-1
size: NA
V: TRBV6-5
length: 13

DNA: TGCGCCCTGAACACCGGGGAGCTGTTTTTT
CDR3: CALNTGELFF
D: NA
J: TRBJ2-2
size: NA
V: TRBV4-1
length: 10

DNA: TGTGCCAGCAGCCCGAGGGCCCATTCCACCGGGGTTGAGCAGTTCTTC
CDR3: CASSPRAHSTGVEQFF
D: NA
J: TRBJ2-1
size: few
V: TRBV4-2
length: 16

DNA: TGTGCCAGCAGCAAAGCGCCGGTAGGTGGAAGGCGACAGGATGAAGAGACCCAGTACTTC
CDR3: CASSKAPVGGRRQDEETQYF
D: NA
J: TRBJ2-5
size: NA
V: TRBV21-1
length: 20

DNA: TGTGCCAGCAGCGAGAGGGTGACCGGGGAGCTGTTTTTT
CDR3: CASSERVTGELFF
D: NA
J: TRBJ2-2
size: few
V: TRBV9
length: 13

DNA: TGTGCCAGCAGCTTGATGGTAACTAGCGGGAGAGGAGATACGCAGTATTTT
CDR3: CASSLMVTSGRGDTQYF
D: TRBD2
J: TRBJ2-3
size: NA
V: TRBV5-6
length: 17

DNA: TGTGCCAGCAGCAGAGTGAGGACAGGGATCAGGAGCACTGAAGCTTTCTTT
CDR3: CASSRVRTGIRSTEAFF
D: TRBD1
J: TRBJ1-1
size: NA
V: TRBV5-4
length: 17

DNA: TGCAGCGTTGGGGGACCAACAGGGGGACTAATCGAAAAACTGTTTTTT
CDR3: CSVGGPTGGLIEKLFF
D: TRBD1
J: TRBJ1-4
size: NA
V: TRBV29-1
length: 16

DNA: TGTGCCAGTAGTATAGTGAGGACAGATACGCAGTATTTT
CDR3: CASSIVRTDTQYF
D: NA
J: TRBJ2-3
size: NA
V: TRBV19
length: 13

DNA: TGTGCCAGCCGAGAGTCCACAGATACGCAGTATTTT
CDR3: CASRESTDTQYF
D: NA
J: TRBJ2-3
size: NA
V: TRBV6-1
length: 12

DNA: TGTGCCAGCAGTTTAGGGTCGAGGGTTTCCTACGAGCAGTACTTC
CDR3: CASSLGSRVSYEQYF
D: NA
J: TRBJ2-7
size: NA
V: TRBV27
length: 15

DNA: TGTGCCAGCAGGAAACAGGGGAGTCGGGACATTCAGTACTTC
CDR3: CASRKQGSRDIQYF
D: TRBD1
J: TRBJ2-4
size: NA
V: TRBV6-1
length: 14

DNA: TGTGCCACCAGTCTGGACAGGGGGGAAAAACTGTTTTTT
CDR3: CATSLDRGEKLFF
D: TRBD1
J: TRBJ1-4
size: NA
V: TRBV15
length: 13

DNA: TGCAGCGTTGCGTTACTAGCGGGAGGGGCAGATACGCAGTATTTT
CDR3: CSVALLAGGADTQYF
D: TRBD2
J: TRBJ2-3
size: NA
V: TRBV29-1
length: 15

DNA: TGTGCCAGCAAATTTAACGGCGGGGAGCTGTTTTTT
CDR3: CASKFNGGELFF
D: NA
J: TRBJ2-2
size: NA
V: TRBV28
length: 12

DNA: TGTGCCATCCAAGCGGGGGTCACCTACGAGCAGTACTTC
CDR3: CAIQAGVTYEQYF
D: TRBD2
J: TRBJ2-7
size: NA
V: TRBV6-6
length: 13

DNA: TGTGCCAGCAGCGCTCCGACATTTCTAGCGGGGCCCTCGGGAGATACGCAGTATTTT
CDR3: CASSAPTFLAGPSGDTQYF
D: TRBD2
J: TRBJ2-3
size: NA
V: TRBV28
length: 19

DNA: TGTGCCAGTATCGACAGGGAAGCCTATGGCTACACCTTC
CDR3: CASIDREAYGYTF
D: TRBD1
J: TRBJ1-2
size: NA
V: TRBV19
length: 13

DNA: TGTGCCAGCAGCTTAAGGGAGCGGCCTCGGGAGACCCAGTACTTC
CDR3: CASSLRERPRETQYF
D: NA
J: TRBJ2-5
size: NA
V: TRBV7-2
length: 15

DNA: TGCAGCGTTAGGGAGTCAGATACGCAGTATTTT
CDR3: CSVRESDTQYF
D: NA
J: TRBJ2-3
size: NA
V: TRBV29-1
length: 11

DNA: TGTGCCAGCAGCCCCGTTGCAGGGGGCCAATCCTACGAGCAGTACTTC
CDR3: CASSPVAGGQSYEQYF
D: TRBD1
J: TRBJ2-7
size: NA
V: TRBV11-2
length: 16

DNA: TGTGCCAGCAGTGAGGAGCCCGGGACTAGCGGGCAACTAGCCAAAAACATTCAGTACTTC
CDR3: CASSEEPGTSGQLAKNIQYF
D: TRBD2
J: TRBJ2-4
size: NA
V: TRBV6-1
length: 20

DNA: TGTGCCAGCCGAACCGGTAGCGGGAGAACCGGGGAGCTGTTTTTT
CDR3: CASRTGSGRTGELFF
D: TRBD2
J: TRBJ2-2
size: NA
V: TRBV14
length: 15

DNA: TGTGCCAGCACCTCCCGATCGGCTAGCGGGAGCCTAGGCTCTGGGGCCAACGTCCTGACTTTC
CDR3: CASTSRSASGSLGSGANVLTF
D: TRBD2
J: TRBJ2-6
size: NA
V: TRBV2
length: 21

DNA: TGTGCCAGCAGTTTTTCACTAGCGGGAGGGTTACGGAACATTCAGTACTTC
CDR3: CASSFSLAGGLRNIQYF
D: TRBD2
J: TRBJ2-4
size: once
V: TRBV27
length: 17

DNA: TGCGCCAGCAGCCAAGAATTCGCCAGGGTGCACTACGAGCAGTACTTC
CDR3: CASSQEFARVHYEQYF
D: NA
J: TRBJ2-7
size: NA
V: TRBV4-3
length: 16

DNA: TGTGCCAGCAGTTTGCGATGGGGGGAATTGAACACCGGGGAGCTGTTTTTT
CDR3: CASSLRWGELNTGELFF
D: NA
J: TRBJ2-2
size: NA
V: TRBV11-3
length: 17

DNA: TGTGCCAGCAGCTTACGGCCCTTACAGGGTGGGGCGAACACCGGGGAGCTGTTTTTT
CDR3: CASSLRPLQGGANTGELFF
D: NA
J: TRBJ2-2
size: NA
V: TRBV7-3
length: 19

DNA: TGCAGCGCCACGACAGGGCGGAAGGACACTGAAGCTTTCTTT
CDR3: CSATTGRKDTEAFF
D: TRBD1
J: TRBJ1-1
size: NA
V: TRBV29-1
length: 14

DNA: TGTGCCAGCAGCTGGACTAGCGGGACCACAGATACGCAGTATTTT
CDR3: CASSWTSGTTDTQYF
D: TRBD2
J: TRBJ2-3
size: once
V: TRBV28
length: 15

DNA: TGTGCCAGCAGATCACAGGAGACAAGCTCTGGAAACACCATATATTTT
CDR3: CASRSQETSSGNTIYF
D: NA
J: TRBJ1-3
size: NA
V: TRBV2
length: 16

DNA: TGTGCCAGCAGCTTGGCGGGAGGTGTCTACGAGCAGTACTTC
CDR3: CASSLAGGVYEQYF
D: TRBD2
J: TRBJ2-7
size: NA
V: TRBV5-4
length: 14

DNA: TGCGCCAGCAGCCACCGGACAGGATCTTTCTCTGGGGCCAACGTCCTGACTTTC
CDR3: CASSHRTGSFSGANVLTF
D: TRBD1
J: TRBJ2-6
size: NA
V: TRBV4-1
length: 18

DNA: TGTGCTAGTGGACACCCCGGGGGGCGCGCCCTGAAGGAAGGCTACACCTTC
CDR3: CASGHPGGRALKEGYTF
D: NA
J: TRBJ1-2
size: once
V: TRBV12-5
length: 17

DNA: TGTGCCAGCAGTCGGACAGGGGGCTCTCGTTACGGAAACACCATATATTTT
CDR3: CASSRTGGSRYGNTIYF
D: TRBD1
J: TRBJ1-3
size: once
V: TRBV28
length: 17

DNA: TGCGCCAGCACCCCTTCCCCCAGCACCGGGGAGCTGTTTTTT
CDR3: CASTPSPSTGELFF
D: NA
J: TRBJ2-2
size: NA
V: TRBV5-1
length: 14

DNA: TGTGCCAGCAGTTACGACAGGGGGTCTGGAAACACCATATATTTT
CDR3: CASSYDRGSGNTIYF
D: TRBD1
J: TRBJ1-3
size: NA
V: TRBV6-5
length: 15

DNA: TGTGCCAGCACGGGACAGCATAGCAATCAGCCCCAGCATTTT
CDR3: CASTGQHSNQPQHF
D: TRBD1
J: TRBJ1-5
size: NA
V: TRBV19
length: 14

DNA: TGTGCCAGTAGTATAGGGAACGGAGCCAGCGAGCAGTACTTC
CDR3: CASSIGNGASEQYF
D: NA
J: TRBJ2-7
size: few
V: TRBV19
length: 14

DNA: TGTGCCAGCAGCTTCAACGGACAGGGTCCCGACGAGCAGTACTTC
CDR3: CASSFNGQGPDEQYF
D: TRBD1
J: TRBJ2-7
size: NA
V: TRBV11-1
length: 15

DNA: TGCGCCAGCAGCCCCGGGTACCAAAGCTCCTACAATGAGCAGTTCTTC
CDR3: CASSPGYQSSYNEQFF
D: NA
J: TRBJ2-1
size: NA
V: TRBV5-1
length: 16

DNA: TGTGCCAGCAAGGGGGCCCTGCGTAGCAATCAGCCCCAGCATTTT
CDR3: CASKGALRSNQPQHF
D: TRBD1
J: TRBJ1-5
size: NA
V: TRBV2
length: 15